Detailed here is one T cell receptor (beta chain). What it binds is not known. This sample was included in a study of monozygotic twins with inflammatory bowel disease. Overall study results and limits: No one strong IBD-associated signal or clonotype was supported.

TCR libraries each used about 3.5 ug of total RNA. There were eight separate reactions per sample in which cDNA was made. Molecular identifiers with 6-nucleotide sample barcodes were added during cDNA synthesis via template switching. TCRdb reprocessed the 5' RACE reads; each CDR3 protein has one entry and no DNA is given. The specimen's table records 190,000 or so distinct CDR3 sequences. Germline CDR1 and CDR2: KGHSH and LQKENI. The CDR3 sequence is 14 residues long. What was sequenced was blood. The V call is TRBV18, the J call TRBJ1-5; TCRdb outputs TRBD1, but without DNA this stays unchecked. The receptor was isolated from a human donor with ulcerative colitis or Crohn's disease, or a healthy co-twin of an affected twin (not recorded which). The CDR3 loop reads CASSPETGNQPQHF.